Given below is one TCR beta chain in context. Its specificity is not known. The CDR3 covers 14 residues. Trimming removed 2 bases at V and 1 base at J, with 9 bases between. CDR1 and CDR2 from the germline V gene are KGHSH and LQKENI. This entry is derived from a study of shared clonotypes between healthy human individuals. About the research overall: Donor ages ranged 18 to 49 years: a couple of women, a few men. Study-level points and caveats: Few donors restricted represented genetic and exposure-history diversity.

Genomic DNA for unsorted samples was obtained from some 100 million PBMCs. Sequencing was performed with immunoSEQ multiplex PCR; in TCRdb, only in-frame clones are kept and a portion is missing. The sample yields roughly 490,000 clones, roughly four fifths seen once. Sequenced material: PBMCs. The sequence was obtained from a woman in her forties in good health. Some clones in this sample may be carry-over from other donors' samples. The rearrangement joins TRBV18 to TRBJ2-7, with D perhaps TRBD1 or TRBD2 (6 bases each). The CDR3 loop reads CASSPRGGSYEQYF. The CDR3 region has the DNA TGTGCCAGCTCACCAAGAGGGGGGTCCTACGAGCAGTACTTC.